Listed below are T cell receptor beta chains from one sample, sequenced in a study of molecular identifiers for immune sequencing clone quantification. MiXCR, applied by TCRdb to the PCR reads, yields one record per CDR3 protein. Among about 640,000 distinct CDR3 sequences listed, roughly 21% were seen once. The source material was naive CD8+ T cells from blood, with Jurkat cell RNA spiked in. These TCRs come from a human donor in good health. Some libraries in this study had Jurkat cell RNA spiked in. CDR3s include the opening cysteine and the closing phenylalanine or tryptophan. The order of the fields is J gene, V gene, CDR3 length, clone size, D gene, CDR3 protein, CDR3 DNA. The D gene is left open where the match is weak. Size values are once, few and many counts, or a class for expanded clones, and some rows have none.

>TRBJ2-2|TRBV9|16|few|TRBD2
CASSPWTSGGKGELFF
TGTGCCAGCAGCCCCTGGACTAGCGGGGGGAAGGGGGAGCTGTTTTTT
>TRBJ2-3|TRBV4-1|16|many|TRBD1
CASSQGTGLTTDTQYF
TGCGCCAGCAGCCAAGGGACAGGCCTTACCACAGATACGCAGTATTTT
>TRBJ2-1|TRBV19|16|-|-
CASSIGTRASYNEQFF
TGTGCCAGTAGTATAGGGACCAGGGCCTCCTACAATGAGCAGTTCTTC
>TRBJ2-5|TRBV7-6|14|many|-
CASSLTGVGETQYF
TGTGCCAGCAGCTTAACGGGAGTGGGGGAGACCCAGTACTTC
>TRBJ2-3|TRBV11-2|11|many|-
CASSSVDTQYF
TGTGCCAGCAGCTCGGTCGATACGCAGTATTTT
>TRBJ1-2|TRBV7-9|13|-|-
CASSSHGIYGYTF
TGTGCCAGCAGCTCCCACGGGATCTATGGCTACACCTTC
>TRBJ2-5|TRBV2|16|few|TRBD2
CASRELGLAEQETQYF
TGTGCCAGCAGGGAGCTTGGACTAGCGGAACAAGAGACCCAGTACTTC
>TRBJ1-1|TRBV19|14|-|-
CASYTHPRDTEAFF
TGTGCCAGCTACACCCATCCCAGGGACACTGAAGCTTTCTTT
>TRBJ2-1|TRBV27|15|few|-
CASSSAKDGGGEQFF
TGTGCCAGCAGCTCCGCCAAGGACGGGGGAGGTGAGCAGTTCTTC
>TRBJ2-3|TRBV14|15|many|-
CASSQVVSSGDTQYF
TGTGCCAGCAGCCAAGTAGTATCGAGCGGGGATACGCAGTATTTT
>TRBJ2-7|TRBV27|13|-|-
CASSLYTEREQYF
TGTGCCAGCAGTTTATACACAGAGCGCGAGCAGTACTTC
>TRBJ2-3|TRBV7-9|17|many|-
CASSSLHGPMGTDTQYF
TGTGCCAGCAGCTCTTTACACGGGCCCATGGGGACAGATACGCAGTATTTT
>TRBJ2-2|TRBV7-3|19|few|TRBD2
CASSLLPRPRLADGGELFF
TGTGCCAGCAGCTTATTACCCCGTCCGCGGCTAGCGGATGGCGGGGAGCTGTTTTTT
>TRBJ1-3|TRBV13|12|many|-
CASSEGVNTIYF
TGTGCCAGCAGCGAGGGAGTAAACACCATATATTTT
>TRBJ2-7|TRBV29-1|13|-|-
CSVEGPGFYEQYF
TGCAGCGTTGAAGGGCCAGGGTTCTACGAGCAGTACTTC
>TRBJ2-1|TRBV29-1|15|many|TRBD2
CSVESSGRALGEQFF
TGCAGCGTTGAATCGAGCGGGAGGGCCCTCGGTGAGCAGTTCTTC
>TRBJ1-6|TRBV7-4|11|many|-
CASSLRSPLHF
TGTGCCAGCAGCTTACGTTCACCCCTCCACTTT
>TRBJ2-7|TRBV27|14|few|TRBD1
CASSPLTGGYEQYF
TGTGCCAGCAGTCCTCTGACAGGGGGGTACGAGCAGTACTTC
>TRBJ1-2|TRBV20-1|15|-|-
CSAREGRTTNYGYTF
TGCAGTGCTAGAGAAGGCAGGACTACCAACTATGGCTACACCTTC
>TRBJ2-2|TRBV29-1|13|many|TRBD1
CSVEGQTTGELFF
TGCAGCGTTGAGGGACAGACCACCGGGGAGCTGTTTTTT
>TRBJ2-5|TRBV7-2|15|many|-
CASSRNTGALRAQYF
TGTGCCAGCAGCCGTAACACCGGGGCGCTTAGGGCCCAGTACTTC
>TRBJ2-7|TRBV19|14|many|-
CASSIAGGEYEQYF
TGTGCCAGTAGTATAGCTGGTGGGGAGTACGAGCAGTACTTC
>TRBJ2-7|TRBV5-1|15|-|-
CASSFQGRVVDEQYF
TGCGCCAGCAGCTTTCAGGGCAGGGTGGTCGACGAGCAGTACTTC
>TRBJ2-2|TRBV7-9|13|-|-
CASSLTVAGELFF
TGTGCCAGCAGCTTGACAGTCGCCGGGGAGCTGTTTTTT
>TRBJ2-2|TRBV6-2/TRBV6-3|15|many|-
CASSYSARETGELFF
TGTGCCAGCAGTTACTCGGCTAGAGAGACCGGGGAGCTGTTTTTT
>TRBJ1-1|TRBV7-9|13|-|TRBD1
CARGGALGTEAFF
TGTGCCAGAGGGGGCGCCCTCGGCACTGAAGCTTTCTTT
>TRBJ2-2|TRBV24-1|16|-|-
CATSDEGGGPTGELFF
TGTGCCACCAGTGATGAGGGGGGAGGCCCGACCGGGGAGCTGTTTTTT
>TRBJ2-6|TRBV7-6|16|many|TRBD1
CASSPGTASGANVLTF
TGTGCCAGCAGCCCCGGGACAGCCTCTGGGGCCAACGTCCTGACTTTC
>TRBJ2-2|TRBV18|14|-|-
CASSPGVPTGELFF
TGTGCCAGCTCACCAGGGGTTCCCACCGGGGAGCTGTTTTTT
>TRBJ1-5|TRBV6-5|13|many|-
CASSYKSLQPQHF
TGTGCCAGCAGTTACAAATCGCTTCAGCCCCAGCATTTT
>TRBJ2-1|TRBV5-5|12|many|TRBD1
CASSFTGGEQFF
TGTGCCAGCAGCTTTACAGGGGGCGAGCAGTTCTTC
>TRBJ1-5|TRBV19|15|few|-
CASSIAQGIGQPQHF
TGTGCCAGTAGTATAGCCCAGGGCATAGGGCAGCCCCAGCATTTT
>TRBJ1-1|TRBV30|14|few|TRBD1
CAWSVGGGGTEAFF
TGTGCCTGGAGTGTGGGAGGGGGCGGCACTGAAGCTTTCTTT
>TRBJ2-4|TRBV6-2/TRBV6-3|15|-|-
CASSTNWGDKNIQYF
TGTGCCAGCAGTACCAACTGGGGTGACAAAAACATTCAGTACTTC
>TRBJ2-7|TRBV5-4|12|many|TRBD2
CASSIGTTEQYF
TGTGCCAGCAGCATAGGGACTACCGAGCAGTACTTC
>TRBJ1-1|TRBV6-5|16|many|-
CASSLGAFSPNTEAFF
TGTGCCAGCAGTCTGGGGGCCTTTTCCCCGAACACTGAAGCTTTCTTT
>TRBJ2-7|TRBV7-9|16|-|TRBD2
CASSLPTSGGPYEQYF
TGTGCCAGCAGCTTACCTACTAGCGGGGGGCCCTACGAGCAGTACTTC